This TCR beta chain was profiled in a study of shared clonotypes between healthy human individuals. Study at large: Serving as donors were two women and three men, whose ages spanned 18 to 49.

Donors were healthy HIV-negative adults without recently reported acute infections or vaccinations. V lost 1 base, J lost 0 bases, and 4 bases stayed unmatched. The CDR3 is made up of 18 amino acids. Germline V gene sequence: CDR1 SGHRS, CDR2 YFSETQ. The method was immunoSEQ multiplex PCR; TCRdb's version includes in-frame clones alone and lacks a portion of them. Among about 490,000 clones listed, 76% were seen once. The specimen was PBMCs. The TCR was taken from a woman aged 40 to 50 in good health. Some clones in this sample may be carry-over from other donors' samples. The chain employs TRBV5-1 and TRBJ2-5, with 15 bases aligning to TRBD2. CDR3 bases: TGCGCCAGCAGCTTGTATGGGACTAGCGGGGGGTACCAAGAGACCCAGTACTTC. Protein: CASSLYGTSGGYQETQYF.